Below, 29 T cell receptor beta chains from the same sample are listed, as sequenced in a study of human T cells and chemical hapten exposure. MiXCR was run by TCRdb on the RACE reads, yielding one entry per CDR3 protein. The profile covers 75,000 to 95,000 distinct CDR3 sequences, with 12% appearing a single time and roughly 4% taken by the ten largest. As to time point: patch test 1, 2 weeks after DPC sensitization. Described treatment: therapeutic diphenylcyclopropenone sensitization with weekly scalp DPC. The sample consisted of whole blood, taken in connection with sensitization to the hapten diphenylcyclopropenone (DPC). The receptors originated from a woman aged 55-70 years with alopecia areata. Some clones in this sample may be carry-over from other donors' samples.

This clonotype was counted only a few times. The chain employs TRBV6-5 and TRBJ2-5; 9 bases line up with TRBD1. Germline CDR1 MNHEY, CDR2 SVGAGI. The CDR3 contains 15 residues. Trimming removed 5 bases from V and 2 bases from J; junction bases left unmatched: 6. CDR3: CASSPGTGIQETQYF. In DNA, the CDR3 is TGTGCCAGCAGTCCCGGGACAGGGATACAAGAGACCCAGTACTTC.

The chain combines TRBV24-1 with TRBJ1-5; D is uncertain. V lost 4 bases to trimming and J lost 12 bases, with 15 bases between them. In germline, CDR1 is KGHDR, CDR2 SFDVKD. CDR3 size: 13 residues. CDR3 DNA sequence: TGTGCCACCAGTGACCCACACGAGCACTGCCAGCATTTT. Amino acids: CATSDPHEHCQHF.

The V call is TRBV2, the J call TRBJ2-3, with 10 positions matching TRBD2. With 8 bases clipped from V and 5 bases from J, the junction kept 13 bases outside the gene matches. The CDR3 runs to 16 residues. CDR1 SNHLY and CDR2 FYNNEI come from the germline V gene. The CDR3 spells CASFLWTSGRGDTQYF. The CDR3 DNA is TGTGCCAGCTTTCTCTGGACTAGCGGACGGGGAGATACGCAGTATTTT.

This clonotype was seen repeatedly, ten times or more. V usage is TRBV20-1 and J usage is TRBJ2-5; 7 nucleotides line up with TRBD2. From germline, CDR1 is DFQATT and CDR2 SNEGSKA (reference sequence). The CDR3 totals 16 residues. The V segment lost 0 bases and the J segment 0 bases; nucleotides outside the gene matches: 7. CDR3 sequence reads: CSARDMTRGNQETQYF. CDR3 DNA sequence: TGCAGTGCTAGAGATATGACGCGGGGGAACCAAGAGACCCAGTACTTC.

The table lists this clonotype with many counts. V and J are TRBV30 and TRBJ2-3; D possibly matches TRBD1 or TRBD2 (6 bases each). Trimming took off 1 base at V and 0 bases at J, with 14 bases between the two ends. Germline V lookup: CDR1 GTSNPN, CDR2 SVGIG (reference sequence). The CDR3 consists of 16 residues. The chain's CDR3 is CAWSAGATQSTDTQYF. CDR3 coding DNA: TGTGCCTGGAGTGCGGGGGCCACACAAAGCACAGATACGCAGTATTTT.

The chain combines TRBV18 with TRBJ1-1; 7 bases align to TRBD1. CDR1 and CDR2 from the germline V gene are KGHSH and LQKENI. CDR3 size: 14 residues. Trimming took 6 bases from V and 12 from J; bases not matched to a gene: 16. CDR3 coding DNA: TGTGCCAGCTCCCGCCTCGGACGGGACAGTGCAACTTTCTTT. Amino acid sequence: CASSRLGRDSATFF.

A few counts support this clonotype. The rearrangement links TRBV5-5 to TRBJ1-5; the match to TRBD1 covers 8 bases. J gave up 0 bases and V 4 bases, and 6 bases lay outside the gene matches. CDR3 size: 16 residues. CDR1 is SGHKS and CDR2 is YYEKEE in the germline V gene (reference sequence). DNA for the CDR3: TGTGCCAGCAGCCCACAGGGGGGTTATAGCAATCAGCCCCAGCATTTT. Translated, it gives CASSPQGGYSNQPQHF. Filled out from reference TRBV5-5 and TRBJ1-5, the complete variable domain reads DAGVTQSPTHLIKTRGQQVTLRCSPISGHKSVSWYQQVLGQGPQFIFQYYEKEERGRGNFPDRFSARQFPNYSSELNVNALLLGDSALYLCASSPQGGYSNQPQHFGDGTRLSIL.

This chain joins TRBV7-6 and TRBJ2-2; D gene ambiguous. CDR1 is SGHVS and CDR2 is FNYEAQ in the germline V gene. CDR3 length: 11 amino acids. V lost 8 bases to trimming and J lost 4 bases, with 5 bases between them. CDR3 DNA sequence: TGTGCCAGCCATACCACCGGGGAGCTGTTTTTT. Encoded protein: CASHTTGELFF. The whole variable domain, filled in from reference TRBV7-6 and TRBJ2-2, reads GAGVSQSPRYKVTKRGQDVALRCDPISGHVSLYWYRQALGQGPEFLTYFNYEAQQDKSGLPNDRFSAERPEGSISTLTIQRTEQRDSAMYRCASHTTGELFFGEGSRLTVL.

This clonotype has ten or more counts. This chain links TRBV29-1 with TRBJ2-3, with a possible D match to TRBD1 (5 bases). This CDR3 has 12 amino acids. Germline V CDR1 and CDR2: SQVTM, ANQGSEA. The ends were cut back, 8 bases at V and 2 bases at J, with 11 bases in the middle. The CDR3 reads CSMDTDTDTQYF. As DNA, the CDR3 is TGCAGCATGGACACGGACACAGATACGCAGTATTTT.

This clonotype was recorded at least ten times. The rearrangement uses TRBV11-2 and TRBJ2-5, with D uncertain. Trimming took off 5 bases at V and 5 bases at J, with 15 bases between the two ends. CDR1 is SGHAT, CDR2 FQNNGV, per germline. The CDR3 sequence is 14 residues long. This CDR3 is CASSRATQGETQYF. As DNA, the CDR3 is TGTGCCAGCAGCCGGGCCACCCAAGGGGAGACCCAGTACTTC.

This clonotype has only a few counts. V gene TRBV2 combines with J gene TRBJ2-3; TRBD2 aligns across 7 bases. Germline V gives CDR1 SNHLY, CDR2 FYNNEI. The CDR3 is 13 amino acids. V shed 4 bases, J shed 10 bases, and the junction held 8 bases outside the gene matches. CDR3 loop: CASSGDYQVSQYF. CDR3 bases: TGTGCCAGCAGTGGGGACTACCAAGTTTCGCAGTATTTT.

This clonotype was seen many times. V and J are TRBV24-1 and TRBJ2-1; TRBD2 matches at 15 bases. The germline V gene encodes CDR1 KGHDR and CDR2 SFDVKD. After removal of 4 bases from V and 2 bases from J, the junction contained 5 bases not matched to a gene. The CDR3 totals 18 residues. The CDR3 coding sequence is TGTGCCACCAGTGACCGGACTAGCGGGGGGGATACCTACAATGAGCAGTTCTTC. It specifies CATSDRTSGGDTYNEQFF.

This clonotype occurred many times. The genes are TRBV7-6 and TRBJ2-5; 8 nucleotides match TRBD1. J was trimmed by 5 bases and V by 5 bases; bases with no gene match: 22. Germline V gives CDR1 SGHVS, CDR2 FNYEAQ. CDR3 length: 19 residues. The CDR3, as DNA: TGTGCCAGCAGCCGAGCTGCGCTGGGACAGGCCCATTATTCGGAGACCCAGTACTTC. Its translation is CASSRAALGQAHYSETQYF.

This clonotype appeared many times. The V and J genes are TRBV11-2 and TRBJ2-2; 7 bases agree with TRBD1. CDR3 length: 14 amino acids. Unmatched junction bases numbered 3, after V lost 5 bases and J lost 3 bases. CDR1 and CDR2 (germline): SGHAT, FQNNGV. CDR3 in DNA: TGTGCCAGCAGCCGGACAGGCTACACCGGGGAGCTGTTTTTT. It is translated as CASSRTGYTGELFF.

The chain employs TRBV7-9 and TRBJ2-5; TRBD2 matches 8 bases. The CDR3 is 16 amino acids. The trim removed 5 bases at V and 6 bases at J, leaving 14 bases unmatched. The germline gives CDR1 SEHNR, CDR2 FQNEAQ (reference sequence). The CDR3 DNA reads as TGTGCCAGCAGCCATACCCGAATTGCGGGGGGTAAGACCCAGTACTTC. Translating gives CASSHTRIAGGKTQYF.

This clonotype appeared many times. CDR3: CASRTGTGEQPQHF. CDR3 DNA: TGTGCCAGCAGGACCGGGACAGGGGAGCAGCCCCAGCATTTT. The chain has TRBV2 and TRBJ1-5; 10 bases align to TRBD1. The V gene's germline CDR1 is SNHLY and CDR2 FYNNEI. The junction had 6 bases not matched to a gene; V was cut back by 6 bases and J by 7 bases. The CDR3 has 14 residues.

This clonotype was seen ten or more times. This chain joins TRBV5-1 and TRBJ1-2; TRBD1 matches 9 bases. The CDR3 covers 14 residues. The V gene's germline CDR1 is SGHRS and CDR2 YFSETQ. Trimming removed 4 bases from V and 6 bases from J; junction bases left unmatched: 7. CDR3 sequence reads: CASSQTTGGDGYTF. Here the CDR3 DNA reads TGCGCCAGCAGCCAAACCACAGGGGGCGATGGCTACACCTTC. Full variable domain (missing parts from reference TRBV5-1 and TRBJ1-2): KAGVTQTPRYLIKTRGQQVTLSCSPISGHRSVSWYQQTPGQGLQFLFEYFSETQRNKGNFPGRFSGRQFSNSRSEMNVSTLELGDSALYLCASSQTTGGDGYTFGSGTRLTVV.

This clonotype was seen repeatedly, ten times or more. The V gene is TRBV30, the J gene TRBJ2-2; TRBD2 matches at 7 bases. CDR1 and CDR2 (germline): GTSNPN, SVGIG (reference sequence). This CDR3 comprises 14 residues. Unmatched junction bases numbered 6, after V lost 4 bases and J lost 4 bases. For the CDR3, the DNA is TGTGCCTGGACGGGCGGGGGACTCACCGGGGAGCTGTTTTTT. This gives the protein CAWTGGGLTGELFF.

The chain has TRBV4-1 and TRBJ1-3, with 8 bases that match TRBD1. The CDR3 runs 15 residues. In germline, CDR1 is MGHRA, CDR2 YSYEKL. Germline trimming cut 1 base from V and 8 bases from J; bases unmatched to any gene: 7. Here the CDR3 reads CASSQGVQGEDTIYF. The CDR3 bases are TGCGCCAGCAGCCAAGGCGTACAGGGGGAAGACACCATATATTTT.

The chain joins TRBV5-1 to TRBJ1-5; perhaps TRBD1 as D (5 bases). There are 14 residues in the CDR3. Per the germline V gene, CDR1 is SGHRS and CDR2 is YFSETQ. V was trimmed by 0 bases and J by 9 bases, leaving 13 bases between them. CDR3 sequence (DNA): TGCGCCAGCAGCTTGGCCGCAGGGTCCAGGCCCCAGCATTTT. Translated: CASSLAAGSRPQHF.

This clonotype showed up just a few times. The chain joins TRBV5-1 to TRBJ2-5; the D is unclear. V was clipped by 4 bases and J by 2 bases, with 6 bases between them. The CDR3 length is 12 residues. CDR1 is SGHRS and CDR2 is YFSETQ in the germline V gene. The CDR3 DNA sequence: TGCGCCAGCAGCGTGGGACAAGAGACCCAGTACTTC. The encoded protein is CASSVGQETQYF.

The V and J genes are TRBV6-6 and TRBJ2-2, with D perhaps matching TRBD1 (6 bases). The length of the CDR3 is 16 residues. The V end lost 6 bases, the J end lost 2 bases, and 16 bases lay between the germline ends. Per the germline V gene, CDR1 is MNHNY and CDR2 is SVGAGI (reference sequence). CDR3 sequence (DNA): TGTGCCAGCAGCCCCCAGGGGCTAAGCAACACCGGGGAGCTGTTTTTT. Protein sequence: CASSPQGLSNTGELFF.

This sequence joins TRBV6-1 and TRBJ2-3; D possibly corresponds to TRBD1 (5 bases). Germline assignment: CDR1 MNHNS and CDR2 SASEGT. V lost 0 bases to trimming and J lost 6 bases, with 13 bases between them. This CDR3 comprises 15 residues. The chain's CDR3 is CASSEARGSIDTQYF. The CDR3 region has the DNA TGTGCCAGCAGTGAAGCAAGGGGTTCCATCGATACGCAGTATTTT.

In this sample, this clonotype turned up a few times. V gene TRBV13 combines with J gene TRBJ2-1; unclear D gene. V gave up 4 bases and J gave up 0 bases, with 10 bases separating them. The CDR3 has 15 amino acids. Germline V lookup: CDR1 PRHDT, CDR2 FYEKMQ (reference sequence). The CDR3 here is CASSSVTSSYNEQFF. CDR3 nucleotide sequence: TGTGCCAGCAGCTCCGTAACAAGCTCCTACAATGAGCAGTTCTTC.

This clonotype was picked up a small number of times. As DNA, the CDR3 is TGTGCCAGCAGCGGACAGAGCACCGGGGAGCTGTTTTTT. Encoded protein: CASSGQSTGELFF. The V and J genes are TRBV7-3 and TRBJ2-2, with D tentatively TRBD1 (6 bases). The germline V gene has CDR1 SGHTA and CDR2 FQGTGA. V lost 5 bases and J lost 4, with 8 bases in between. This CDR3 is built from 13 residues.

The chain has TRBV3-1 and TRBJ2-7, with TRBD2 identical over 9 bases. After removal of 6 bases from V and 2 bases from J, the junction contained 2 bases not matched to a gene. The CDR3 is 13 residues long. CDR1 is LGHDT, CDR2 YNNKEL, per germline (reference sequence). The CDR3 bases are TGTGCCAGCAGTCGCGGGGGGGCCTACGAGCAGTACTTC. This sequence encodes CASSRGGAYEQYF.

This clonotype was observed at least ten times. The chain joins TRBV10-2 to TRBJ1-3, with 8 bases matching TRBD1. CDR1 is WSHSY, CDR2 SAAADI, per germline. The J segment lost 5 bases and the V segment lost 6 bases, leaving 3 bases of the junction unmatched. This CDR3 is built from 13 residues. In DNA, the CDR3 is TGCGCCAGCAGGGGACAGGCACGAAACACCATATATTTT. This gives the protein CASRGQARNTIYF.

The chain recombines TRBV12-5 with TRBJ1-2, with no clear D. This CDR3 contains 15 residues. Germline V gene data show CDR1 as LGHNT and CDR2 as FRNRAP. Trimming stripped 0 bases from V and 1 base from J, with 9 bases between. Here the CDR3 reads CASGLVPQDNYGYTF. CDR3 nucleotides: TGTGCTAGTGGTTTGGTACCGCAGGATAACTATGGCTACACCTTC.

The CDR3 sequence: CSADGTANTDTQYF. The DNA for the CDR3 is TGCAGTGCTGACGGGACAGCCAACACAGATACGCAGTATTTT. V usage is TRBV20-1 and J usage is TRBJ2-3; 7 bases match TRBD1. The CDR3 runs 14 residues. V shed 5 bases and J 2 bases; nucleotides not matched to a gene: 7. The germline CDR1 and CDR2 sequences are DFQATT and SNEGSKA (reference sequence).